This T cell receptor beta chain derives from a study of breast tumors, draining lymph nodes, adjacent tissues. Points from the study as a whole: Tumors had less TCR diversity than lymph nodes, more than nontumor tissue. Luminal-like breast cancer showed significantly greater tumor-nontumor repertoire similarity than basal-like breast cancer did. That most tumor T cells come from lymph nodes remained unproven. The data were judged consistent with most tumor T cells coming from lymph node and expanding in tumor.

TCRdb reprocessed the multiplex PCR reads with MiXCR, giving one entry per CDR3 protein. The table has 140,000 or so distinct CDR3 sequences, 32% seen once. Per the germline V gene, CDR1 is DFQATT and CDR2 is SNEGSKA (reference sequence). This CDR3 contains 14 residues. Concerning this clonotype: As yet, its antigen is unknown. One end of the junction is discordant with germline, which a read error may explain.

Breast cancer patients provided tissue from their axillary draining lymph nodes. The TCR comes from a female donor with breast cancer. Some clones in this sample may be carry-over from other donors' samples. The rearrangement joins TRBV20-1 to TRBJ2-4; D is uncertain. Sample: axillary lymph node tissue. The CDR3 spells CSARHPGSKNIRYF. CDR3 bases: TGCAGTGCCAGACACCCAGGATCGAAAAACATTCGGTACTTC.